The 21 T cell receptor beta chains below come from one sample, sequenced in a study of blood T cell repertoires in COVID-19. The protocol was immunoSEQ multiplex PCR, while the TCRdb copy is restricted to in-frame clones and leaves out a portion. Here the sample spans about 30,000 clones, over 85% being singletons. Sequenced input: peripheral blood. These receptors were obtained from a man in his 70s with active or convalescent COVID-19.

This clone came up once. CDR3 nucleotide sequence: TGTGCCAGCAGCCAAGATCTTACAGCCTATGGCTACACCTTC. It codes for CASSQDLTAYGYTF. The chain employs TRBV3-1 (or the pseudogene TRBV3-2) and TRBJ1-2; D uncertain. V lost 0 bases and J lost 4, with 9 bases in between. The CDR3 loop spans 14 amino acids. The germline V gene encodes CDR1 LGHDT and CDR2 YNNKEL (reference sequence).

This sequence joins TRBV5-1 and TRBJ2-6, with 7 bases fitting TRBD1. Trimming removed 4 bases from V and 2 bases from J; junction bases left unmatched: 3. The CDR3 sequence is 15 residues long. The V gene's germline CDR1 is SGHRS and CDR2 YFSETQ. CDR3 sequence reads: CASSLRGPGANVLTF. The CDR3 DNA reads as TGCGCCAGCAGCCTGAGGGGGCCTGGGGCCAACGTCCTGACTTTC.

The rearrangement uses TRBV5-6 and TRBJ2-1; perhaps TRBD2 as D (6 bases). Germline V gives CDR1 SGHDT, CDR2 YYEEEE. Trimming stripped 0 bases from V and 7 bases from J, with 20 bases between. CDR3 length: 17 residues. The CDR3 bases are TGTGCCAGCAGCTTGGGCCCCCCGGAGCGACGGGGGAATGAGCAGTTCTTC. Its translation: CASSLGPPERRGNEQFF.

This clone was observed once. The chain uses TRBV27 and TRBJ1-4; no definite D call. The CDR3 runs 16 residues. The germline gives CDR1 MNHEY, CDR2 SMNVEV (reference sequence). The V end lost 2 bases, the J end lost 3 bases, and 13 bases lay between the germline ends. The CDR3 sequence: CASSLRRRNSNEKLFF. In DNA form, the CDR3 reads TGTGCCAGCAGTTTAAGAAGGAGGAATTCTAATGAAAAACTGTTTTTT.

V is TRBV2 and J is TRBJ1-2; 7 bases line up with TRBD1. CDR3 length: 14 amino acids. Germline V lookup: CDR1 SNHLY, CDR2 FYNNEI. V shed 5 bases, J shed 6 bases, and the junction held 9 bases outside the gene matches. The CDR3 loop reads CASSSRDRDDGYTF. In DNA, the CDR3 is TGTGCCAGCAGTTCCCGGGACAGAGACGATGGCTACACCTTC.

This sequence joins TRBV7-8 and TRBJ2-2, with unresolved D. V lost 2 bases, J lost 4 bases, and 8 bases lay in between. CDR3 size: 14 residues. Germline V gene sequence: CDR1 SGHVS, CDR2 FQNEAQ. CDR3 sequence reads: CASSLSRITGELFF. CDR3 bases: TGTGCCAGCAGCTTAAGCAGGATCACCGGGGAGCTGTTTTTT.

The rearrangement joins TRBV11-2 to TRBJ2-1, with TRBD1 identical over 7 bases. This CDR3 region has 14 residues. Per germline, CDR1 SGHAT and CDR2 FQNNGV. The trim removed 5 bases at V and 0 bases at J, leaving 1 base unmatched. CDR3 loop: CASSDRVSYNEQFF. The CDR3 coding sequence is TGTGCCAGCAGCGACAGGGTCTCCTACAATGAGCAGTTCTTC.

This sequence joins TRBV12-5 and TRBJ1-4, with 7 positions matching TRBD1. The germline V gene has CDR1 LGHNT and CDR2 FRNRAP. CDR3 length: 9 amino acids. CDR3 DNA sequence: TGTGCCCCACAGGGGAAACTGTTTTTT. Translation gives CAPQGKLFF.

V is TRBV24-1 and J is TRBJ1-3; D uncertain. CDR3 length: 16 residues. The V end was cut by 6 bases, the J end by 1 base, with 15 bases between. The germline gives CDR1 KGHDR, CDR2 SFDVKD. As DNA, the CDR3 is TGTGCCACCAGTACGAATCCGTCCAGATCTGGAAACACCATATATTTT. It is translated as CATSTNPSRSGNTIYF.

V is TRBV2 and J is TRBJ1-1; D uncertain. The CDR3 consists of 13 residues. Trimming removed 4 bases at V and 5 bases at J, with 11 bases between. CDR1 SNHLY and CDR2 FYNNEI come from the germline V gene. CDR3 bases: TGTGCCAGCAGTGGGGAGGCACAGACTGAAGCTTTCTTT. This codes for CASSGEAQTEAFF.

J is TRBJ1-2 and V is TRBV4-2; tentative D call: TRBD1 (5 bases). The CDR3 is 15 residues long. Germline V lookup: CDR1 LGHNA, CDR2 YNFKEQ. Trimming left V 0 bases short and J 4 bases short, with 12 bases between. Here the CDR3 DNA reads TGTGCCAGCAGCCAAGATCGGAGGGACCTCTATGGCTACACCTTC. Amino acids: CASSQDRRDLYGYTF.

V is TRBV10-3 and J is TRBJ2-6; 9 positions match TRBD1. The length of the CDR3 is 16 residues. CDR1 and CDR2 from the germline V gene are ENHRY and SYGVKD. V trimming: 5 bases; J trimming: 2 bases; junction bases outside the gene matches: 4. CDR3 DNA sequence: TGTGCCATCAGTAGGGACAGGGTAACTGGGGCCAACGTCCTGACTTTC. It yields the protein CAISRDRVTGANVLTF.

This clone was observed a single time. V and J are TRBV12-5 and TRBJ1-1; no firm D call. The CDR3 sequence is 12 residues long. Germline V gives CDR1 LGHNT, CDR2 FRNRAP. Trimming shortened V by 5 bases and J by 11 bases, and 15 bases separated the two germline ends. The CDR3 coding sequence is TGTGCTAGTGGTCCTCCTGGTAGTCGGGCTTTCTTT. Residues: CASGPPGSRAFF.

CDR3 bases: TGTGCCAGCAGTTACTCGACGGGAGGGTATGGCTACACCTTC. The encoded protein is CASSYSTGGYGYTF. The chain is built from TRBV6-5 and TRBJ1-2; no firm D call. CDR1 is MNHEY, CDR2 SVGAGI, per germline. Trimming cost V 0 bases and J 5 bases, with 10 bases left between them. The CDR3 totals 14 residues.

The rearrangement links TRBV6-5 to TRBJ1-1; D is uncertain. Germline CDR1 MNHEY, CDR2 SVGAGI. The CDR3 extends over 13 amino acids. The V and J ends lost 4 bases and 8 bases respectively, with 14 bases between them. DNA of the CDR3: TGTGCCAGCAGTTTACGACAAGGCTCCGAAGCTTTCTTT. Protein product: CASSLRQGSEAFF.

This clone was observed a few times. The J gene is TRBJ2-2, the V gene TRBV5-1; 8 positions agree with TRBD1. CDR3 length: 15 amino acids. Germline V lookup: CDR1 SGHRS, CDR2 YFSETQ. V was clipped by 4 bases and J by 1 base; unmatched bases: 3. CDR3 residues: CASSLGTGNTGELFF. In nucleotides, the CDR3 is TGCGCCAGCAGCCTCGGGACAGGGAACACCGGGGAGCTGTTTTTT.

The J gene is TRBJ1-5, the V gene TRBV30, with 9 nucleotides matching TRBD1. The CDR3 contains 15 residues. V was pared by 5 bases and J by 6 bases, with 11 bases of the junction left unmatched. Germline lookup yields CDR1 GTSNPN and CDR2 SVGIG (reference sequence). CDR3 residues: CAWSSGQGSGQPQHF. Written as DNA, the CDR3 is TGTGCCTGGTCCTCTGGACAGGGGTCCGGTCAGCCCCAGCATTTT.

This chain connects TRBV19 to TRBJ1-4; 7 nucleotides match TRBD1. This CDR3 contains 17 residues. The germline V gene has CDR1 LNHDA and CDR2 SQIVND (reference sequence). V shed 5 bases, J shed 6 bases, and the junction held 15 bases outside the gene matches. CDR3 DNA: TGTGCCAGTAGTTTGTCCCCGGGGCAGGGGGTGGATGAAAAACTGTTTTTT. Protein product: CASSLSPGQGVDEKLFF.

CDR3 nucleotide sequence: TGTGCCAGCAGCCCCACGGGACTAGCGGGAAATGAGCAGTTCTTC. Translated: CASSPTGLAGNEQFF. The chain combines TRBV11-2 with TRBJ2-1; 13 bases map to TRBD2. Germline-derived CDR1 and CDR2 are SGHAT and FQNNGV. The CDR3 covers 15 residues. With V trimmed by 5 bases and J by 7 bases, 5 bases remained unmatched.

The chain joins TRBV2 to TRBJ1-4; 7 positions agree with TRBD1. Unmatched junction bases numbered 7, after V lost 1 base and J lost 5 bases. This CDR3 spans 16 amino acids. Germline CDR1 and CDR2: SNHLY and FYNNEI. The CDR3 loop is CASSEGYRGGNEKLFF. CDR3 coding DNA: TGTGCCAGCAGTGAAGGCTACAGGGGTGGAAATGAAAAACTGTTTTTT.

This chain links TRBV5-1 with TRBJ1-1; the D gene is possibly TRBD1 (6 bases). The V end lost 0 bases, the J end lost 1 base, and 10 bases lay between the germline ends. The CDR3 is 15 residues long. Germline CDR1 SGHRS, CDR2 YFSETQ. DNA for the CDR3: TGCGCCAGCAGCTTGGCCGGGACAACGAACACTGAAGCTTTCTTT. This translates into CASSLAGTTNTEAFF. Looking up the rest from reference TRBV5-1 and TRBJ1-1 gives the full variable domain: KAGVTQTPRYLIKTRGQQVTLSCSPISGHRSVSWYQQTPGQGLQFLFEYFSETQRNKGNFPGRFSGRQFSNSRSEMNVSTLELGDSALYLCASSLAGTTNTEAFFGQGTRLTVV.